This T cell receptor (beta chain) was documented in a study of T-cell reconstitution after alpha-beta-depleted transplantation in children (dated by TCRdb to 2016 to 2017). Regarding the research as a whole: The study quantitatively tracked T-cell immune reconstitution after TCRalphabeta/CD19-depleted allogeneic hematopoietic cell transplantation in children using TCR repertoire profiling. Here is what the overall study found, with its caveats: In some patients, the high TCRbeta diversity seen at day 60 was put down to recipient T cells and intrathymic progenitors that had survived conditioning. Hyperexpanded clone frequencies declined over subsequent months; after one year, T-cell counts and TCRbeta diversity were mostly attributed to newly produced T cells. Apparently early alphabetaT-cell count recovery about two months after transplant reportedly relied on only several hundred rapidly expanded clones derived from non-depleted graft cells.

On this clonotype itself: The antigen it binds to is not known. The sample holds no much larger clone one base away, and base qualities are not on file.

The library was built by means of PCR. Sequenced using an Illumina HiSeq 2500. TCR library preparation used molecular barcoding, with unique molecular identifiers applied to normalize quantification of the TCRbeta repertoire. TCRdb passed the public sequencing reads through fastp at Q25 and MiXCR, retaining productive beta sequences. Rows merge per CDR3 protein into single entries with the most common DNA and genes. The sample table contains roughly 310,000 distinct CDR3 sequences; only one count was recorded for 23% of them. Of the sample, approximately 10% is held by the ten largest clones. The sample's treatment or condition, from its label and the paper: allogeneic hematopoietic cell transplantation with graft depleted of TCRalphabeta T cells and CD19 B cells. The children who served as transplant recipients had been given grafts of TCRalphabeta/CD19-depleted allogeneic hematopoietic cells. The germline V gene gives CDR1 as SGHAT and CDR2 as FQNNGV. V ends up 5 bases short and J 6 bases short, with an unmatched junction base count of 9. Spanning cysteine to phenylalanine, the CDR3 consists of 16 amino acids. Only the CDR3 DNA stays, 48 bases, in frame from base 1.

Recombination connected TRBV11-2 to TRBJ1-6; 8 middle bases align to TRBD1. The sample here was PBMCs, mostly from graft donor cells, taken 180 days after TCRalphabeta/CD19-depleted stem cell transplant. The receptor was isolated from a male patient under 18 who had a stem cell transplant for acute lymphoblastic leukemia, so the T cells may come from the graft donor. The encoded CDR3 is CASSPDRGQRNSPLHF. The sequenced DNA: TGTGCCAGCAGCCCAGACAGGGGCCAACGTAATTCACCCCTCCACTTT.